There are a few counts of the clone carrying this T cell receptor (beta chain). Method: immunoSEQ multiplex PCR; TCRdb's copy keeps in-frame clones and lacks some. The table has under 90,000 clones, approximately 90% seen once; the top ten hold roughly 0.25%. The CDR3 totals 16 residues. V trimming: 4 bases; J trimming: 5 bases; junction bases outside the gene matches: 9. The germline gives CDR1 SGDLS, CDR2 YYNGEE. The data stem from a study of technical replicates of blood from several donors. The sequence was collected from a human donor in good health. The chain employs TRBV9 and TRBJ2-5; the match to TRBD2 covers 12 bases. The source material was T cells isolated from PBMCs. The CDR3 spells CASSPMRLAGVETQYF. Here the CDR3 DNA reads TGTGCCAGCAGCCCAATGCGACTAGCGGGAGTGGAGACCCAGTACTTC.